The present T cell receptor (beta chain) was sequenced within a study of cytomegalovirus exposure and HLA in healthy donors. Study results and limitations: The study listed approximately 160 cytomegalovirus-associated TCR beta chains.

Regarding this clone: The antigen remains undetermined.

Using immunoSEQ multiplex PCR, the repertoire was profiled, and TCRdb retains in-frame clones only, with some absent. The data hold 250,000 to 300,000 clones, with roughly 90% observed a single time. The CDR3 extends over 14 amino acids. Germline CDR1 reads SEHNR; CDR2 reads FQNEAQ (reference sequence). The V segment lost 5 bases and the J segment 8 bases; nucleotides outside the gene matches: 6. The sequence came from a woman between 18 and 29 years old in good health and CMV-seronegative. The sample was PBMCs. The chain has TRBV7-9 and TRBJ1-4; 9 positions match TRBD1. CDR3 DNA: TGTGCCAGCAGCACCGGGACAGGGAACGAAAAACTGTTTTTT. Amino acid sequence: CASSTGTGNEKLFF.